The 26 T cell receptor beta chains below all came from one sample that was sequenced in a study of graft-versus-host responses after intestinal transplantation. No antigens are known for them. The data were produced by immunoSEQ multiplex PCR, yet TCRdb's version contains in-frame clones alone and is incomplete. The sample includes some 97,000 clones, roughly 84% seen only once; the top ten take about 0.93%. The sequencing here drew on unstimulated CD4+ T cells sorted from spleen or lymph node cells, taken before transplant. These receptors originate from a human donor who was the organ donor for an intestinal transplant.

Here the CDR3 reads CASSSPGISYEQYF. Written as DNA, the CDR3 is TGTGCCAGCAGTTCCCCCGGAATTTCCTACGAGCAGTACTTC. The chain is built from TRBV27 and TRBJ2-7; the D is unclear. V lost 4 bases and J lost 1, with 11 bases in between. The CDR3 is 14 residues long. Germline CDR1 MNHEY, CDR2 SMNVEV (reference sequence).

This chain uses TRBV9 with TRBJ2-5; 11 nucleotides match TRBD2. J was trimmed by 0 bases and V by 3 bases; bases with no gene match: 7. The CDR3 runs 17 residues. Germline-derived CDR1 and CDR2 are SGDLS and YYNGEE. The CDR3: CASSAGTSGLYQETQYF. The CDR3 nucleotides read TGTGCCAGCAGCGCCGGGACTAGCGGTTTGTACCAAGAGACCCAGTACTTC.

J is TRBJ1-6 and V is TRBV19; D ambiguous. Trimming removed 5 bases at V and 0 bases at J, with 8 bases between. Germline-derived CDR1 and CDR2 are LNHDA and SQIVND (reference sequence). This CDR3 has 15 residues. CDR3: CASSVMSSYNSPLHF. CDR3 nucleotide sequence: TGTGCCAGTAGTGTTATGAGCTCCTATAATTCACCCCTCCACTTT.

The gene calls are TRBV4-1 and TRBJ1-1; unclear D gene. Germline CDR1 MGHRA, CDR2 YSYEKL. Trimming took 0 bases from V and 0 from J, leaving 8 bases between them. This CDR3 contains 15 residues. The CDR3 loop reads CASSQDRGMNTEAFF. CDR3 nucleotide sequence: TGCGCCAGCAGCCAAGATCGGGGAATGAACACTGAAGCTTTCTTT.

In its sample, this clone was seen once. This rearrangement joins TRBV6-1 to TRBJ2-7, with D uncertain. The ends were cut back, 6 bases at V and 2 bases at J, with 17 bases in the middle. There are 15 residues in the CDR3. CDR1 and CDR2 (germline): MNHNS, SASEGT. CDR3 nucleotide sequence: TGTGCCAGCAGCCCGAGGTACGGTCTTACCTACGAGCAGTACTTC. Translated: CASSPRYGLTYEQYF.

V is TRBV4-1 and J is TRBJ2-7; 8 nucleotides line up with TRBD1. V shed 4 bases, J shed 4 bases, and the junction held 9 bases outside the gene matches. The CDR3 is 15 amino acids. Germline loops: CDR1 MGHRA, CDR2 YSYEKL. CDR3 DNA: TGCGCCAGCAGCCCCGGACAGGGTGAGTTTTACGAGCAGTACTTC. It is translated as CASSPGQGEFYEQYF.

The chain couples TRBV6-6 to TRBJ1-1, with TRBD1 identical over 7 bases. The V and J ends lost 2 bases and 6 bases, in that order; junction bases with no gene match: 9. Germline V CDR1 and CDR2: MNHNY, SVGAGI (reference sequence). This CDR3 region has 15 residues. Here the CDR3 reads CASSYQGGVSAEAFF. CDR3 coding DNA: TGTGCCAGCAGTTACCAGGGGGGGGTATCCGCTGAAGCTTTCTTT.

V usage is TRBV4-1 and J usage is TRBJ1-2; TRBD1 matches at 7 bases. From germline, CDR1 is MGHRA and CDR2 YSYEKL. V shed 4 bases and J 1 base; nucleotides not matched to a gene: 0. The CDR3 totals 13 residues. This CDR3 reads CASSRQGNYGYTF. In DNA form, the CDR3 reads TGCGCCAGCAGCCGACAGGGTAACTATGGCTACACCTTC.

The chain couples TRBV6-1 to TRBJ2-3; the match to TRBD1 covers 8 bases. CDR1 and CDR2 from the germline V gene are MNHNS and SASEGT. The CDR3 has 14 residues. Losses at the gene ends were 5 bases for V and 1 base for J; bases not matched to a gene: 2. This CDR3 reads CASSPTGGTDTQYF. CDR3 coding DNA: TGTGCCAGCAGTCCGACAGGGGGCACAGATACGCAGTATTTT.

The rearrangement links TRBV5-6 to TRBJ2-4, with D possibly TRBD2 on 6 matching bases. The germline V gene has CDR1 SGHDT and CDR2 YYEEEE. This CDR3 spans 15 amino acids. V dropped 4 bases and J dropped 8 bases, with 19 bases sitting between them. The CDR3 bases are TGTGCCAGCAGCCCTTCCGGGATATGGGGGGACATTCAGTACTTC. Translated, it gives CASSPSGIWGDIQYF.

V gene TRBV30 combines with J gene TRBJ1-5; D possibly corresponds to TRBD1 (6 bases). Germline loops: CDR1 GTSNPN, CDR2 SVGIG (reference sequence). The ends were cut back, 1 base at V and 6 bases at J, with 16 bases in the middle. There are 15 residues in the CDR3. DNA for the CDR3: TGTGCCTGGAGTGGGGGGAAGGGGGTTGTTCAGCCCCAGCATTTT. This sequence encodes CAWSGGKGVVQPQHF. The whole variable domain, filled in from reference TRBV30 and TRBJ1-5, reads SQTIHQWPATLVQPVGSPLSLECTVEGTSNPNLYWYRQAAGRGLQLLFYSVGIGQISSEVPQNLSASRPQDRQFILSSKKLLLSDSGFYLCAWSGGKGVVQPQHFGDGTRLSIL.

The chain employs TRBV4-1 and TRBJ2-7, with D perhaps matching TRBD2 (7 bases). Germline CDR1 and CDR2: MGHRA and YSYEKL. The CDR3 has 14 residues. The germline V and J ends were trimmed by 6 bases and 3 bases, with 15 bases remaining between them. The CDR3 spells CASSHPGGGYEQYF. The CDR3 nucleotides are TGCGCCAGCAGTCATCCGGGGGGCGGCTACGAGCAGTACTTC.

This chain uses TRBV6-1 with TRBJ2-1; possibly TRBD1 for D (5 bases). CDR3 length equals 15 residues. The ends were cut back, 6 bases at V and 4 bases at J, with 16 bases in the middle. The V gene's germline CDR1 is MNHNS and CDR2 SASEGT. The DNA of the CDR3 is TGTGCCAGCAGCCCGGAACTGGGGCGGTACAATGAGCAGTTCTTC. Protein: CASSPELGRYNEQFF.

This chain connects TRBV6-6 to TRBJ2-3, with D perhaps TRBD2 (5 bases). The CDR3 loop spans 16 amino acids. CDR1 MNHNY and CDR2 SVGAGI come from the germline V gene (reference sequence). Trimming stripped 4 bases from V and 6 bases from J, with 20 bases between. CDR3 amino acids: CASSSRRTVGSDTQYF. The CDR3 DNA follows: TGTGCCAGCAGTTCCAGGAGGACTGTCGGAAGTGATACGCAGTATTTT.

This chain links TRBV5-4 with TRBJ1-6, with TRBD1 matching 8 bases. The germline V gene encodes CDR1 SGHNT and CDR2 YYREEE (reference sequence). J was trimmed by 7 bases and V by 4 bases; bases with no gene match: 4. CDR3 size: 14 residues. The CDR3 reads CASSPTGVNSPLHF. CDR3 DNA: TGTGCCAGCAGCCCGACAGGGGTGAATTCACCCCTCCACTTT.

This clone was counted between two and nine times. This rearrangement joins TRBV6-6 to TRBJ2-1; weak D call: TRBD1 (5 bases). The CDR3 runs 15 residues. Trimming removed 2 bases at V and 4 bases at J, with 12 bases between. CDR1 MNHNY and CDR2 SVGAGI come from the germline V gene (reference sequence). CDR3 DNA: TGTGCCAGCAGTTACGGCCAGGGTAGTTACAATGAGCAGTTCTTC. This codes for CASSYGQGSYNEQFF.

This clone was seen only once. The V and J genes are TRBV9 and TRBJ1-2, with unresolved D. The V end lost 0 bases, the J end lost 5 bases, and 11 bases lay between the germline ends. CDR1 is SGDLS and CDR2 is YYNGEE in the germline V gene. The CDR3 runs to 14 residues. The CDR3 sequence is CASSVEAERYGYTF. Written as DNA, the CDR3 is TGTGCCAGCAGCGTAGAAGCAGAGCGTTATGGCTACACCTTC.

A note on this clone: Other DNA sequences in the sample encode the same CDR3. CDR3 residues: CASSLDRLQRESSSLYGYTF. The CDR3 DNA reads as TGTGCCAGCAGCTTAGACCGGTTGCAGCGAGAGAGTTCGTCTCTCTATGGCTACACCTTC. The gene calls are TRBV11-2 and TRBJ1-2; D is unresolved. V was trimmed by 0 bases and J by 4 bases, leaving 27 bases between them. This CDR3 region has 20 residues. Per the germline V gene, CDR1 is SGHAT and CDR2 is FQNNGV.

This clone was seen more than once but under ten times. The rearrangement joins TRBV18 to TRBJ1-3; D gene unclear. This CDR3 region has 15 residues. Germline-derived CDR1 and CDR2 are KGHSH and LQKENI. Trimming left V 3 bases short and J 0 bases short, with 9 bases between. CDR3 amino acids: CASSPTTASGNTIYF. CDR3 DNA: TGTGCCAGCTCACCGACCACAGCCTCTGGAAACACCATATATTTT. The variable domain in full, completed from reference TRBV18 and TRBJ1-3, reads NAGVMQNPRHLVRRRGQEARLRCSPMKGHSHVYWYRQLPEEGLKFMVYLQKENIIDESGMPKERFSAEFPKEGPSILRIQQVVRGDSAAYFCASSPTTASGNTIYFGEGSWLTVV.

The genes are TRBV5-1 and TRBJ2-7; 12 nucleotides line up with TRBD2. Trimming cost V 4 bases and J 0 bases; bases outside gene matches: 2. This CDR3 region has 15 residues. The germline V gene has CDR1 SGHRS and CDR2 YFSETQ. CDR3: CASSRTSGVSYEQYF. CDR3 nucleotides: TGCGCCAGCAGCCGGACTAGCGGGGTCTCCTACGAGCAGTACTTC.

Turning to this clone: The junction differs from germline at one of its ends, possibly a read error. Other nucleotide sequences in the sample specify the same CDR3. The V call is TRBV27, the J call TRBJ1-2; D is possibly TRBD1 (6 bases). The CDR3 is made up of 15 amino acids. Germline lookup yields CDR1 MNHEY and CDR2 SMNVEV (reference sequence). CDR3 sequence (DNA): TGCGCCAGCAGTTTGGTCCGTGGGGGCGTCTATGGCTACACCTTC. It codes for CASSLVRGGVYGYTF.

This chain uses TRBV19 with TRBJ1-2, with D tentatively TRBD1 (5 bases). The CDR3 spans 16 residues. Deletions cut 5 bases from V and 4 bases from J, with 20 bases between. Germline V gene data show CDR1 as LNHDA and CDR2 as SQIVND (reference sequence). The CDR3 nucleotides read TGTGCCAGTAGTCCCTACGGCGGGGCAGGGCTCTATGGCTACACCTTC. Protein: CASSPYGGAGLYGYTF. Complete variable domain (other parts from reference TRBV19 and TRBJ1-2): DGGITQSPKYLFRKEGQNVTLSCEQNLNHDAMYWYRQDPGQGLRLIYYSQIVNDFQKGDIAEGYSVSREKKESFPLTVTSAQKNPTAFYLCASSPYGGAGLYGYTFGSGTRLTVV.

The J gene is TRBJ1-2, the V gene TRBV5-4; D remains ambiguous. V was shortened by 2 bases and J by 4 bases, with 15 bases between the two germline ends. Looked up from germline, CDR1 is SGHNT and CDR2 is YYREEE (reference sequence). The CDR3 runs to 15 residues. CDR3 sequence reads: CASSFEGLNFYGYTF. The CDR3 DNA follows: TGTGCCAGCAGCTTTGAGGGTCTGAATTTCTATGGCTACACCTTC.

J is TRBJ1-3 and V is TRBV30; D is possibly TRBD1 (6 bases). CDR1 and CDR2 (germline): GTSNPN, SVGIG (reference sequence). The CDR3 is 14 amino acids. The V gene lost 6 bases and the J gene lost 2 bases, with 14 bases spanning the gap. CDR3 region: CACRWGAAGNTIYF. CDR3 nucleotides: TGTGCCTGTCGTTGGGGGGCGGCTGGAAACACCATATATTTT.

J is TRBJ2-1 and V is TRBV25-1, with D perhaps assigned TRBD1 or TRBD2 (5 bases each). V was pared by 4 bases and J by 0 bases, with 13 bases between. From germline, CDR1 is MGHDK and CDR2 SYGVNS. The CDR3 runs to 16 residues. The CDR3 bases are TGTGCCAGCAGTGCGAGGGGAACAAGCTCCTACAATGAGCAGTTCTTC. Translated: CASSARGTSSYNEQFF.

This clone was seen once. At one of its ends the junction is not consistent with the germline gene, which may arise from a read error. The rearrangement links TRBV4-1 to TRBJ2-7; TRBD1 is a possible D gene (6 bases). Germline CDR1 reads MGHRA; CDR2 reads YSYEKL. CDR3 length: 14 residues. The CDR3 nucleotides read TGCGCCAGCAGCCAAGGGACAGTATGGTACGAGCAGTGCTTC. This encodes CASSQGTVWYEQCF.